This T cell receptor beta chain was observed in a study of Graves' ophthalmopathy and Graves' hyperthyroidism (dated by TCRdb to between 2018 and 2020). As for the study more broadly: Peripheral blood was collected before any treatment was given, at the time of initial diagnosis. The study used TCR beta repertoire signatures to distinguish Graves' ophthalmopathy from Graves' hyperthyroidism and to predict progression to ophthalmopathy. In total, approximately 130 blood samples were TCR-sequenced: fewer than 50 ophthalmopathy, 80 or so hyperthyroidism and around 17 hyperthyroidism-to-ophthalmopathy patients. A discovery set of 90 to 100 patients (under 45 ophthalmopathy, 55 to 60 stable hyperthyroidism) was enrolled to explore V-J signatures distinguishing ophthalmopathy from hyperthyroidism. The independent validation cohort included 18 to 20 hyperthyroidism patients plus 17 patients who later progressed from hyperthyroidism to ophthalmopathy. In over 5 hyperthyroidism patients, the T-cell repertoire of thyroid tissue was compared with the T-cell repertoire of blood. Once sampling was done, hyperthyroidism patients were given methimazole at a starting dose of 30 mg daily, while ophthalmopathy patients were given high-dose intravenous methylprednisolone.

Ophthalmopathy patients had moderately to severely active disease, Clinical Activity Score of at least 3, NOSPECS grade of at least 4, and disease duration under 3 months. Patients with other autoimmune diseases, uncontrolled infections, pregnancy or lactation were excluded. Diagnosis was based on clinical symptoms, serum thyroxine, TRAb, thyroid ultrasound and orbital computed tomography. PBMCs were isolated from about 9.2 ml of fresh peripheral blood by Ficoll-Paque density gradient centrifugation. Total RNA was extracted with Trizol reagent and quality-checked on an Agilent 2100 Bioanalyzer. For repertoire sequencing, TCR beta CDR3 regions were amplified from RNA transcripts. HTBI primers and the Qiagen OneStep RT-PCR kit were used in a first-round RT-PCR, which was followed by a second-round multiplex PCR, size selection and purification. Sequencing of the libraries was carried out on an Illumina HiSeq2000 in paired-end mode with 100 bp reads. In the source study's methods: SOAPnuke was used to process the reads, throwing out any read that had adapters, had uncalled bases, had a mean Phred below 15, or lacked an exact constant-primer or identifier match. COPE v1.2.5 was used to merge the high-quality paired reads. Clonotypes were defined as unique nucleotide sequences and were aligned to IMGT TRB V, D and J references using MiTCR v1.1. The analysis was limited to V-J combinations with a frequency above 0.0001, which together covered 99.2% of the repertoires. For each V-J combination, a TCR clonal expansion and chaos score was defined as the ratio of F50 clonal expansion to chaos observed in the TCRdist matrix. Welch's t-statistics and random forest were used to reduce the features to about 14 V-J combinations, which were then used as input to a naive Bayes classifier. The Morisita-Horn index was used to measure how similar the thyroid and blood repertoires were. Using fastp trimming at Q25 and MiXCR clonotype assembly, TCRdb reanalyzed the public sequencing data and kept in-frame beta chains. CDR3 protein sequences are deduplicated, and each keeps its most common genes and DNA. The V and J calls reflect TCRdb's pipeline rather than the authors' work. The sample contains hundreds of thousands of distinct CDR3 sequences, 40% of them found a single time. About 40% of the sample is held by the ten biggest clonotypes.

Broad study findings and their caveats: Most expanded thyroid clonotypes with frequency above 0.001 were also detected in blood, suggesting blood repertoires may reflect the thyroid immune response. In validation, the model predicted ophthalmopathy progression with roughly 68% sensitivity and around 72% specificity; some 13 predicted patients were CT-confirmed with GO in a median of 6.5 months. In cross-validation, the 13-signature model distinguished ophthalmopathy from stable hyperthyroidism with 85% to 90% sensitivity and about 84% specificity, and in the test set the corresponding values were approximately 80% and 68%. No statistical method was used to set the sample size in advance, and the investigators knew which group each participant was assigned to.

There are many counts of this clonotype. The antigen it recognizes is unknown. No base quality information exists; no much larger clone differs at one position. The material sequenced was peripheral blood. The sequence derives from an adult man with Graves' ophthalmopathy.

This receptor has the CDR3 CASSNSGGYGNTEAFF. The nucleotide sequence reads as follows: TGTGCCAGCAGCAATTCAGGGGGCTACGGGAACACTGAAGCTTTCTTT. The chain uses TRBV7-9 and TRBJ1-1, with 8 central nucleotides matching TRBD1. The germline V gene (reference sequence) gives CDR1 as SEHNR and CDR2 as FQNEAQ. V and J are trimmed by 5 bases and 1 base, and the gene matches miss 9 bases of the junction. Its CDR3 holds 16 amino acids, cysteine through phenylalanine. Left in the record is the CDR3 DNA by itself, 48 bases read in frame from the first base.